One and the same sample provided the 27 T cell receptor beta chains below, sequenced in a study of post-analysis software for immune sequencing data (dated by TCRdb to about 2015). The full study reports these points: Significantly higher frequencies in patients than in controls were found for a handful of TRBV segments, including TRBV5-6, TRBV5-1 and TRBV20-1.

These receptors lack a known antigen. Library prep was done by PCR. Sequencing was performed on an Illumina HiSeq 2500. To reduce PCR and sequencing biases, unique molecular identifiers were incorporated into the TCR beta cDNA libraries. TCRdb itself trimmed the public reads at Q25 with fastp, ran MiXCR and retained productive beta chains. Rows with a matching CDR3 protein are joined into one entry that keeps the most common DNA and genes. The sample table holds about 430,000 distinct CDR3 sequences, of which approximately 42% were seen once. Approximately 7.1% of the sample is held by the ten biggest clonotypes. Sequencing was carried out using blood. The receptors come from a girl aged 2 to 9 with multiple sclerosis.

The chain carries TRBV12-3 or TRBV12-4 and TRBJ1-2; a possible D gene is TRBD1 (5 bases). The V and J ends lost 3 bases and 5 bases respectively, with 13 bases between them. This CDR3 spans 14 amino acids. The CDR3 nucleotides are TGTGCCAGCAGTTTTGCGGGGCAGGAGTATGGCTACACCTTC. It specifies CASSFAGQEYGYTF.

The table lists this clonotype with a few counts. This sequence joins TRBV20-1 and TRBJ2-1; the match to TRBD2 covers 12 bases. The CDR3 has 14 residues. Germline CDR1 DFQATT, CDR2 SNEGSKA (reference sequence). Unmatched junction bases numbered 9, after V lost 0 bases and J lost 15 bases. Here the CDR3 DNA reads TGCAGTGCTAGAGATTTTTCGACTAGCGGGAGCCTGTTCTTC. Translated: CSARDFSTSGSLFF.

There are a few counts of this clonotype. V usage is TRBV14 and J usage is TRBJ1-1, with 8 bases identical to TRBD1. The CDR3 runs to 20 residues. J was trimmed by 3 bases and V by 0 bases; bases with no gene match: 18. Germline V CDR1 and CDR2: SGHDN, FVKESK. CDR3 nucleotides: TGTGCCAGCAGCCAAGATGACCTAACCTTAGACAGGGGCTGGGACACTGAAGCTTTCTTT. Translating it yields CASSQDDLTLDRGWDTEAFF.

The rearrangement joins TRBV28 to TRBJ1-5; TRBD1 agrees at 10 bases. V dropped 7 bases and J dropped 7; count of bases not matched to a gene: 16. The CDR3 loop spans 17 amino acids. Germline CDR1 is MDHEN and CDR2 is SYDVKM. The CDR3 DNA follows: TGTGCCAGCAAGGAGCAGACGGACAGGGGGGAGTACCAGCCCCAGCATTTT. Amino acids: CASKEQTDRGEYQPQHF. The whole variable domain, filled in from reference TRBV28 and TRBJ1-5, reads DVKVTQSSRYLVKRTGEKVFLECVQDMDHENMFWYRQDPGLGLRLIYFSYDVKMKEKGDIPEGYSVSREKKERFSLILESASTNQTSMYLCASKEQTDRGEYQPQHFGDGTRLSIL.

The gene calls are TRBV20-1 and TRBJ2-5, with 8 bases aligning to TRBD2. This CDR3 is built from 15 residues. With 6 bases clipped from V and 11 bases from J, the junction kept 20 bases outside the gene matches. The germline gives CDR1 DFQATT, CDR2 SNEGSKA (reference sequence). The CDR3 bases are TGCAGTGCGGCCCGGACTAGCAGCCATGACAATGAGCAGTACTTC. Its protein is CSAARTSSHDNEQYF.

V is TRBV27 and J is TRBJ2-7, with TRBD1 as a possible D gene (6 bases). CDR1 MNHEY and CDR2 SMNVEV come from the germline V gene (reference sequence). This CDR3 contains 16 residues. The germline V and J ends were trimmed by 7 bases and 3 bases, with 22 bases remaining between them. The CDR3 here is CASTLCATTGRYEQYF. The DNA of the CDR3 is TGTGCCAGCACCCTATGCGCAACGACAGGTCGCTACGAGCAGTACTTC.

This clonotype appeared once. This chain joins TRBV5-6 and TRBJ2-7; tentatively, D is TRBD2 (6 bases). The germline V gene has CDR1 SGHDT and CDR2 YYEEEE. The CDR3 length is 15 residues. Trimming shortened V by 1 base and J by 2 bases, and 13 bases separated the two germline ends. This chain's CDR3 is CASSLPRRRAYEQYF. CDR3 bases: TGTGCCAGCAGCTTGCCTCGGAGGAGGGCCTACGAGCAGTACTTC.

The chain employs TRBV5-1 and TRBJ2-1; the match to TRBD2 covers 9 bases. The V gene's germline CDR1 is SGHRS and CDR2 YFSETQ. This CDR3 region has 19 residues. The junction had 14 bases not matched to a gene; V was cut back by 1 base and J by 3 bases. This CDR3 reads CASSLPVVGNSGSYNEQFF. CDR3 DNA sequence: TGCGCCAGCAGCTTGCCGGTGGTGGGAAATAGCGGGAGCTACAATGAGCAGTTCTTC.

Only a few counts were recorded for this clonotype. The chain joins TRBV5-1 to TRBJ1-1; D is possibly TRBD1 (6 bases). Germline V CDR1 and CDR2: SGHRS, YFSETQ. This CDR3 comprises 15 residues. V lost 5 bases and J lost 1, with 15 bases in between. The CDR3 sequence is CASRPVYRANTEAFF. CDR3 bases: TGCGCCAGCAGGCCAGTTTACAGGGCGAACACTGAAGCTTTCTTT.

This clonotype showed up just a few times. The J gene is TRBJ2-3, the V gene TRBV12-3 or TRBV12-4, with 9 nucleotides matching TRBD2. The V and J ends lost 2 bases and 8 bases, in that order; junction bases with no gene match: 17. This CDR3 comprises 18 residues. The CDR3 sequence is CASSLLAGRGTLRGTQYF. The CDR3 DNA sequence: TGTGCCAGCAGTTTACTAGCGGGAAGGGGGACACTACGTGGTACGCAGTATTTT.

The J gene is TRBJ1-6, the V gene TRBV4-1; 9 bases match TRBD1. V shed 4 bases, J shed 8 bases, and the junction held 9 bases outside the gene matches. The germline V gene encodes CDR1 MGHRA and CDR2 YSYEKL. There are 16 residues in the CDR3. CDR3 amino acids: CASSLSSGQGDSPLHF. The CDR3 DNA is TGCGCCAGCAGCCTAAGTTCGGGACAGGGAGATTCACCCCTCCACTTT.

Details on this clonotype: One end of the junction fails to match germline, which may point to a read error. The V gene is TRBV25-1, the J gene TRBJ2-1; D may match TRBD1 or TRBD2 (5 bases each). Looked up from germline, CDR1 is MGHDK and CDR2 is SYGVNS. The CDR3 covers 14 residues. As DNA, the CDR3 is TGTGCCAGCGGGGGTCAAAGCTCCTACGATGAGCAGTTCTTC. Translation: CASGGQSSYDEQFF.

This clonotype was detected only a few times. The chain uses TRBV20-1 and TRBJ2-5, with a tentative D call TRBD2 (6 bases). Between the trimmed V and J ends, which lost 0 bases and 11 bases, there was a span of 13 bases. Germline loops: CDR1 DFQATT, CDR2 SNEGSKA (reference sequence). This CDR3 comprises 12 residues. The CDR3, as DNA: TGCAGTGCTAGAGAAACTAGCCTGGAGCAGTACTTC. Translation: CSARETSLEQYF.

This clonotype was counted between two and nine times. One junction end does not reproduce the germline sequence, and a read error may be involved. The chain recombines TRBV2 with TRBJ1-1; 7 bases map to TRBD1. The CDR3 is 15 residues long. CDR1 and CDR2 (germline): SNHLY, FYNNEI. CDR3 protein: CASSEPTGVNTGAFF. CDR3 coding DNA: TGTGCCAGCAGTGAGCCTACAGGGGTGAACACTGGAGCTTTCTTT.

This clonotype was seen a few times. J is TRBJ2-1 and V is TRBV7-9; tentative D call: TRBD1 (6 bases). Per germline, CDR1 SEHNR and CDR2 FQNEAQ (reference sequence). Deletions cut 1 base from V and 7 bases from J, with 14 bases between. The CDR3 consists of 15 residues. In DNA, the CDR3 is TGTGCCAGCAGCTTAGTGGCCAGCAGGGGAAATGAGCAGTTCTTC. Its protein product is CASSLVASRGNEQFF.

Only a few counts were recorded for this clonotype. The J gene is TRBJ1-2, the V gene TRBV6-5; 7 bases map to TRBD1. J lost 1 base, V lost 6 bases, and 5 bases had no gene match. Germline V lookup: CDR1 MNHEY, CDR2 SVGAGI. CDR3 length: 14 amino acids. In DNA form, the CDR3 reads TGTGCCAGCAGGTCACCAGGGGGTAACTATGGCTACACCTTC. Encoded protein: CASRSPGGNYGYTF.

In this sample, this clonotype turned up once. This sequence joins TRBV2 and TRBJ1-4; 8 bases align to TRBD1. From germline, CDR1 is SNHLY and CDR2 FYNNEI. Trimming took 4 bases from V and 7 from J; bases not matched to a gene: 8. The CDR3 is made up of 15 amino acids. This CDR3 reads CASSGQGAGGEKLFF. In nucleotides, the CDR3 is TGTGCCAGCAGTGGCCAGGGGGCGGGAGGTGAAAAACTGTTTTTT.

This sequence joins TRBV7-6 and TRBJ1-1; D unclear. The ends were cut back, 1 base at V and 1 base at J, with 7 bases in the middle. Germline CDR1 reads SGHVS; CDR2 reads FNYEAQ. The CDR3 covers 14 residues. The CDR3 DNA reads as TGTGCCAGCAGCTTAGTCGGGAAGAACACTGAAGCTTTCTTT. This gives the protein CASSLVGKNTEAFF.

This clonotype occurred a few times. The chain carries TRBV7-6 and TRBJ2-1, with D unclear. CDR1 is SGHVS and CDR2 is FNYEAQ in the germline V gene. The V end lost 1 base, the J end lost 5 bases, and 3 bases lay between the germline ends. CDR3 size: 12 residues. CDR3 nucleotides: TGTGCCAGCAGCTTAGGCAACAATGAGCAGTTCTTC. It codes for CASSLGNNEQFF.

This clonotype has only a few counts. The chain employs TRBV5-1 and TRBJ2-1, with D unresolved. Germline CDR1 is SGHRS and CDR2 is YFSETQ. Trimming cost V 2 bases and J 4 bases, with 16 bases left between them. The CDR3 has 16 residues. For the CDR3, the DNA is TGCGCCAGCAGCTTAGGTCCTCGTGGTATTTACAATGAGCAGTTCTTC. Its protein product is CASSLGPRGIYNEQFF.

The chain employs TRBV7-9 and TRBJ2-1; tentative D call: TRBD2 (5 bases). The CDR3 runs 14 residues. Between the trimmed V and J ends, which lost 0 bases and 8 bases, there was a span of 11 bases. Germline values: CDR1 SEHNR, CDR2 FQNEAQ (reference sequence). In nucleotides, the CDR3 is TGTGCCAGCAGCTTAGCGGTCAAGGGAGATGAGCAGTTCTTC. Encoded protein: CASSLAVKGDEQFF.

The V call is TRBV5-1, the J call TRBJ2-1; D unclear. Per the germline V gene, CDR1 is SGHRS and CDR2 is YFSETQ. The CDR3 is made up of 13 amino acids. Trimming left V 5 bases short and J 5 bases short, with 11 bases between. The CDR3 here is CASRPLYHNEQFF. The CDR3 region has the DNA TGCGCCAGCAGACCACTATATCACAATGAGCAGTTCTTC. Full variable domain (rest looked up from reference TRBV5-1 and TRBJ2-1): KAGVTQTPRYLIKTRGQQVTLSCSPISGHRSVSWYQQTPGQGLQFLFEYFSETQRNKGNFPGRFSGRQFSNSRSEMNVSTLELGDSALYLCASRPLYHNEQFFGPGTRLTVL.

V and J are TRBV6-6 and TRBJ1-1; TRBD1 agrees at 7 bases. V gave up 5 bases and J gave up 1 base; unmatched junction bases: 7. The CDR3 has 15 amino acids. Germline V gene data show CDR1 as MNHNY and CDR2 as SVGAGI (reference sequence). The DNA of the CDR3 is TGTGCCAGCAGTCTCGGGACAGTTAAGAACACTGAAGCTTTCTTT. Its protein is CASSLGTVKNTEAFF.

The chain couples TRBV5-1 to TRBJ2-4, with D tentatively TRBD2 (5 bases). The germline V gene encodes CDR1 SGHRS and CDR2 YFSETQ. Trimming removed 3 bases at V and 13 bases at J, with 17 bases between. This CDR3 is 13 amino acids long. The CDR3 is CASSSGISGEQYF. The CDR3 bases are TGCGCCAGCAGCTCCGGGATCTCCGGGGAGCAGTACTTC.

This clonotype was found once. V gene TRBV7-2 combines with J gene TRBJ2-3; 16 nucleotides match TRBD2. Germline V gives CDR1 SGHTA, CDR2 FQGNSA. The CDR3 spans 20 residues. V gave up 6 bases and J gave up 0 bases; unmatched junction bases: 12. The CDR3 DNA reads as TGTGCCAGCAGGGGGACTAGCGGGAGGGAAAGCCGACCTAGCACAGATACGCAGTATTTT. Amino acid sequence: CASRGTSGRESRPSTDTQYF.

The genes are TRBV18 and TRBJ2-5; 7 nucleotides match TRBD2. Per the germline V gene, CDR1 is KGHSH and CDR2 is LQKENI. The V and J ends lost 3 bases and 6 bases, in that order; junction bases with no gene match: 4. This CDR3 has 13 amino acids. The CDR3, as DNA: TGTGCCAGCTCACCGACTAGCACTCAGACCCAGTACTTC. Its protein is CASSPTSTQTQYF.

The sample holds a few counts of this clonotype. This chain links TRBV20-1 with TRBJ1-2; 8 bases agree with TRBD1. The J segment lost 4 bases and the V segment lost 4 bases, leaving 5 bases of the junction unmatched. CDR1 is DFQATT and CDR2 is SNEGSKA in the germline V gene (reference sequence). There are 13 residues in the CDR3. This CDR3 is CSAMAGGFYGYTF. The CDR3 nucleotides are TGCAGTGCTATGGCAGGGGGCTTCTATGGCTACACCTTC.